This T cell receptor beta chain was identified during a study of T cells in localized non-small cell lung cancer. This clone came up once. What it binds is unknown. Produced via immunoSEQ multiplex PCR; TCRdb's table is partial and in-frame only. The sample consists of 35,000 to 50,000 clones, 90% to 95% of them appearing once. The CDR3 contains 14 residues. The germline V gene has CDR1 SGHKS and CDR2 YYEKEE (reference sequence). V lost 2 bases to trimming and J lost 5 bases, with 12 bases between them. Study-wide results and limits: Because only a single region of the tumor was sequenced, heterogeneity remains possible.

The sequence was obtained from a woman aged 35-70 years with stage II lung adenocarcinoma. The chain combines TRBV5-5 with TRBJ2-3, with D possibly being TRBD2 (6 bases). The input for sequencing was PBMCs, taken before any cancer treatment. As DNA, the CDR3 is TGTGCCAGCAGCTTTGGCCGGGGGTTAGATACGCAGTATTTT. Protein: CASSFGRGLDTQYF.